This T cell receptor (beta chain) was identified in a study of post-analysis software for immune sequencing data. In the study overall: Courses of disease covered relapsing-remitting, secondary progressive and progressive-relapsing multiple sclerosis. Study conclusions and caveats: A significant reduction in normalized Chao1 diversity was observed in multiple sclerosis patients versus controls. Five or six TRBV segments, including TRBV5-6, TRBV5-1 and TRBV20-1, were more frequent in patients than controls. Strong co-clustering by F measure linked samples that shared a preparation batch.

For this clonotype: No antigen is known for it.

The CDR3 sequence is 15 residues long. V was cut by 2 bases and J by 0 bases, with 10 bases left in between. Germline V CDR1 and CDR2: ENHRY, SYGVKD. TCR beta cDNA libraries included unique molecular identifiers. T cells numbering about 0.85 to 11 million yielded cDNA molecules that totaled roughly 500,000. TCRdb used MiXCR to reprocess the PCR reads, holding one entry per CDR3 protein. The data show some 450,000 distinct CDR3 sequences, 45% seen once. Specimen: blood. This clonotype was obtained from a girl under 18 with multiple sclerosis. The chain employs TRBV10-3 and TRBJ1-1; TRBD1 might be the D (5 bases). CDR3: CAISEDRGMNTEAFF. CDR3 nucleotide sequence: TGTGCCATCAGTGAGGATCGGGGGATGAACACTGAAGCTTTCTTT.